These T cell receptor beta chains were read from a single sample in a study of beta chain features in type 1 diabetes. Produced via immunoSEQ multiplex PCR; TCRdb's table is partial and in-frame only. Altogether fewer than 110,000 clones are present, 25% to 30% being singletons, with the ten largest covering 0.5% to 0.55%. The sequenced sample was central memory CD4+ T cells from blood. These receptors originate from a woman younger than 30 with type 1 diabetes. Each CDR3 is given with its conserved first and last residue. Fields, in order: J gene, clone size, D gene, V gene, CDR3 protein, CDR3 DNA. The D gene is left open where the match is weak. The size field is filled for only some rows; it gives once, few, many or a size class.

j_call: TRBJ2-5
clone_size: -
d_call: TRBD2
v_call: TRBV7-2
cdr3_aa: CASSLSSGSGRETQYF
cdr3_nt: TGTGCCAGCAGCTTATCTAGCGGGAGCGGCCGGGAGACCCAGTACTTC

j_call: TRBJ2-7
clone_size: few
d_call: -
v_call: TRBV7-9
cdr3_aa: CASSPQRASYEQYF
cdr3_nt: TGTGCCAGCAGCCCCCAGCGGGCCTCCTACGAGCAGTACTTC

j_call: TRBJ1-3
clone_size: -
d_call: -
v_call: TRBV30
cdr3_aa: CASDRNSGNTIYF
cdr3_nt: TGTGCCTCGGACAGAAATTCTGGAAACACCATATATTTT

j_call: TRBJ2-1
clone_size: once
d_call: TRBD2
v_call: TRBV5-6
cdr3_aa: CASSPAPGLAVNNEQFF
cdr3_nt: TGTGCCAGCAGCCCGGCACCGGGACTAGCGGTCAACAATGAGCAGTTCTTC

j_call: TRBJ1-4
clone_size: -
d_call: TRBD1
v_call: TRBV2
cdr3_aa: CASSERMTGHEKLFF
cdr3_nt: TGTGCCAGCAGTGAGAGGATGACAGGGCACGAAAAACTGTTTTTT

j_call: TRBJ1-2
clone_size: -
d_call: TRBD1
v_call: TRBV28
cdr3_aa: CASRSPTGGEDYGYTF
cdr3_nt: TGTGCCAGCAGGTCACCCACAGGGGGCGAAGACTATGGCTACACCTTC

j_call: TRBJ2-2
clone_size: -
d_call: -
v_call: TRBV4-2
cdr3_aa: CASSFVGARGGELFF
cdr3_nt: TGTGCCAGCAGCTTCGTGGGGGCCCGGGGCGGGGAGCTGTTTTTT

j_call: TRBJ2-7
clone_size: few
d_call: -
v_call: TRBV5-6
cdr3_aa: CASSLSGRVYEQYF
cdr3_nt: TGTGCCAGCAGCTTGTCCGGCAGGGTCTACGAGCAGTACTTC

j_call: TRBJ1-2
clone_size: -
d_call: -
v_call: TRBV19
cdr3_aa: CASSGRTYGYTF
cdr3_nt: TGTGCCAGTAGTGGCAGGACTTATGGCTACACCTTC

j_call: TRBJ2-2
clone_size: -
d_call: -
v_call: TRBV13
cdr3_aa: CASSLRFLAGELFF
cdr3_nt: TGTGCCAGCAGCTTACGGTTCCTCGCCGGGGAGCTGTTTTTT

j_call: TRBJ1-1
clone_size: few
d_call: TRBD1
v_call: TRBV7-2
cdr3_aa: CASSSGTAHTEAFF
cdr3_nt: TGTGCCAGCAGCTCAGGGACAGCGCACACTGAAGCTTTCTTT

j_call: TRBJ2-1
clone_size: -
d_call: TRBD2
v_call: TRBV5-1
cdr3_aa: CASSLGLAGGVNEQFF
cdr3_nt: TGCGCCAGCAGCCTCGGACTAGCGGGAGGCGTCAATGAGCAGTTCTTC

j_call: TRBJ1-2
clone_size: -
d_call: TRBD1
v_call: TRBV18
cdr3_aa: CASSGQASYGYTF
cdr3_nt: TGTGCCAGCAGCGGACAGGCCAGCTATGGCTACACCTTC

j_call: TRBJ2-1
clone_size: -
d_call: TRBD2
v_call: TRBV6-6
cdr3_aa: CASSSSGGRYNEQFF
cdr3_nt: TGTGCCAGCAGTTCTAGCGGGGGCCGATACAATGAGCAGTTCTTC

j_call: TRBJ2-2
clone_size: -
d_call: -
v_call: TRBV18
cdr3_aa: CASSPILGGTGELFF
cdr3_nt: TGTGCCAGCTCACCAATCCTAGGAGGTACCGGGGAGCTGTTTTTT